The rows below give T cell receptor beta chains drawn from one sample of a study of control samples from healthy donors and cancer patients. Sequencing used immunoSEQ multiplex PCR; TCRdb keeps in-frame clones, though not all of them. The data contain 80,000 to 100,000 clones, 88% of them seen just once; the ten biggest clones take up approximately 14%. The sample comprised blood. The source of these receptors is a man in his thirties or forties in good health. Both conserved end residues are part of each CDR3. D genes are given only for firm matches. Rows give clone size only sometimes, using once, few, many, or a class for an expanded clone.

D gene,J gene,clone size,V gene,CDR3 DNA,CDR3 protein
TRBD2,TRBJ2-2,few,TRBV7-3,TGTGCCAGCAGCCCCCGAACTAGCGGGAGGGCCACCGGGGAGCTGTTTTTT,CASSPRTSGRATGELFF
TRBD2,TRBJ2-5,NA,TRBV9,TGTGCCAGCAGCGCCGGACTAGCGGGCAATCAAGAGACCCAGTACTTC,CASSAGLAGNQETQYF
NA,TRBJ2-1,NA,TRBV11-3,TGTGCCAGCAGCCAATCCGGGACAAAAGGTGAGCAGTTCTTC,CASSQSGTKGEQFF
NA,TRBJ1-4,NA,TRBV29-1,TGCAGCGTTGAAGATCTCTCGCAAAAACTGTTTTTT,CSVEDLSQKLFF
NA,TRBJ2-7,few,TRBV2,TGTGCCAGCAGTGAAGTGACAGTACACGAGCAGTACTTC,CASSEVTVHEQYF
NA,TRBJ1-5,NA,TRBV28,TGTGCCAGCAGGTTCGACGGACCCATCAATCAGCCCCAGCATTTT,CASRFDGPINQPQHF
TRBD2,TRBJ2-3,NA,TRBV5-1,TGCGCCAGCACTAGCGGGAGTCAAGATACGCAGTATTTT,CASTSGSQDTQYF
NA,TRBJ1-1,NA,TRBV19,TGTGCCAGTAAACTTAAAGGGGCCCCTGAAGCTTTCTTT,CASKLKGAPEAFF
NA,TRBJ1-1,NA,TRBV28,TGTGCCAGCAGTTTACCGACGGGGTGGGGCACTGAAGCTTTCTTT,CASSLPTGWGTEAFF
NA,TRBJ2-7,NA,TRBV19,TGTGCCAGTAGTATAAGGTTCAGGGGCCCCTACGAGCAGTACTTC,CASSIRFRGPYEQYF
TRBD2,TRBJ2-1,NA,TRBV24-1,TGTGCCACCAGTGATCCCGGACTAGTACTTCAGTTCTTC,CATSDPGLVLQFF
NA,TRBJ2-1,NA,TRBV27,TGTGCCAGCAGCCGCAGGGCTTGGGGGGGCTACTACAATGAGCAGTTCTTC,CASSRRAWGGYYNEQFF
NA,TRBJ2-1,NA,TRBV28,TGTGCCAGCAGTTTAAGGGTCCACTCTGGGACTCAAGTTAGCAATGAGCAGTTCTTC,CASSLRVHSGTQVSNEQFF
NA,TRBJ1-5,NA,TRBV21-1,TGTGCCAGCAGCAAAGTTCCTCAGGGACAGGGGAAAAATAATCAGCCCCAGCATTTT,CASSKVPQGQGKNNQPQHF
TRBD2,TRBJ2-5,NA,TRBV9,TGTGCCAGCAGCGTAGTTAGTAGCGGGGCCCAGTACTTC,CASSVVSSGAQYF
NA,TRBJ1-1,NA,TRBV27,TGTGCCAGCAGTTACAGCTTGAACACTGAAGCTTTCTTT,CASSYSLNTEAFF
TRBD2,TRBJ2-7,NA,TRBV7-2,TGTGCCAGCAGCCCGACCATCGGACTAGCGGGACGCTACGAGCAGTACTTC,CASSPTIGLAGRYEQYF
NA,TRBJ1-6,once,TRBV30,TGTGCCTGGAGTGTAGCACAGGATTCACCCCTCCACTTT,CAWSVAQDSPLHF
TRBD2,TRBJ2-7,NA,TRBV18,TGTGCCAGCTCACCAAGGGCGGGAGACCCTTCCTACGAGCAGTACTTC,CASSPRAGDPSYEQYF
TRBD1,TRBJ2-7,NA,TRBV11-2,TGTGCCAGCAGGCCGGGTAGGGACAGCTCCTACGAGCAGTACTTC,CASRPGRDSSYEQYF
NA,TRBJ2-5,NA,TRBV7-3,TGTGCCAGCAGCTTAATGAGGGGTGAGACCCAGTACTTC,CASSLMRGETQYF
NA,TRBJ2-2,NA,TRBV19,TGTGCCAGTGCAGGCACCGGGGAGCTGTTTTTT,CASAGTGELFF
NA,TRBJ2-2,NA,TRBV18,TGTGCCAGCTCACCACAGGGGTTATACACCGGGGAGCTGTTTTTT,CASSPQGLYTGELFF
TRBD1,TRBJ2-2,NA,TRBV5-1,TGCGCCAGCACTGGTAGGGGGCTTTGGAACACCGGGGAGCTGTTTTTT,CASTGRGLWNTGELFF
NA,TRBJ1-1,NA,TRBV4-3,TGCGCCAGCAGCCCAAGACATATGGAGACTGAAGCTTTCTTT,CASSPRHMETEAFF
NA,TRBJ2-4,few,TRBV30,TGTGCCTGGAGTGGGGCAGGGGCGGCTAACATTCAGTACTTC,CAWSGAGAANIQYF
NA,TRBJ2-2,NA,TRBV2,TGTGCCAGCAGTTTTCGTACACCGGGACAATCGAACACCGGGGAGCTGTTTTTT,CASSFRTPGQSNTGELFF
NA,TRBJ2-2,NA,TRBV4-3,TGCGCCAGCAGCCAGGGACCCCCCGGGGAGCTGTTTTTT,CASSQGPPGELFF
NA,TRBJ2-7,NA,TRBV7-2,TGTGCCAGCAGCCCGTTCATAGGTGGCGCCTACGAGCAGTACTTC,CASSPFIGGAYEQYF
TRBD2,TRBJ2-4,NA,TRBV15,TGTGCCACCAGCAGAGCTAGCGGGAGGGCCCTTGGCAAAAACATTCAGTACTTC,CATSRASGRALGKNIQYF
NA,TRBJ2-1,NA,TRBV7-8,TGTGCCAGCAGCTTTGACCCGGGGGAATACAATGAGCAGTTCTTC,CASSFDPGEYNEQFF
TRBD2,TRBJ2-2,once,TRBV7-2,TGTGCCAGCAGCTTAGCGGGCGGGAGGACGACCGGGGAGCTGTTTTTT,CASSLAGGRTTGELFF
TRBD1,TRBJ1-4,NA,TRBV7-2,TGTGCCAGCAGCTTAGCCAGGGGGCGGGTTGAAAAACTGTTTTTT,CASSLARGRVEKLFF
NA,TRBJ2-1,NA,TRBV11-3,TGTGCCAGCAGCTTAGCCGCCGGTATAGCCTCCTACAATGAGCAGTTCTTC,CASSLAAGIASYNEQFF
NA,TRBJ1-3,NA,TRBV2,TGTGCCAGCAGTGCAGGGCCCGGAAACACCATATATTTT,CASSAGPGNTIYF
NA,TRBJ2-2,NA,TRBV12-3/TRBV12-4,TGTGCCAGCAGGAAGTATAGCACCGGGGAGCTGTTTTTT,CASRKYSTGELFF
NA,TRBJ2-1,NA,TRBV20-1,TGCAGTGCTAGTAGAAGGAACAATGAGCAGTTCTTC,CSASRRNNEQFF
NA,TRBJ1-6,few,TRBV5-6,TGTGCCAGCAGCCGACCGACGGAATATAATTCACCCCTCCACTTT,CASSRPTEYNSPLHF
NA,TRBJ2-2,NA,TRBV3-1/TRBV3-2,TGTGCCAGCAGCCGCCAAGGGGCCACCGGGGAGCTGTTTTTT,CASSRQGATGELFF
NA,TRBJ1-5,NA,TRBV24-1,TGTGCCACCTCAAGAGAAGGTGGCAATCAGCCCCAGCATTTT,CATSREGGNQPQHF